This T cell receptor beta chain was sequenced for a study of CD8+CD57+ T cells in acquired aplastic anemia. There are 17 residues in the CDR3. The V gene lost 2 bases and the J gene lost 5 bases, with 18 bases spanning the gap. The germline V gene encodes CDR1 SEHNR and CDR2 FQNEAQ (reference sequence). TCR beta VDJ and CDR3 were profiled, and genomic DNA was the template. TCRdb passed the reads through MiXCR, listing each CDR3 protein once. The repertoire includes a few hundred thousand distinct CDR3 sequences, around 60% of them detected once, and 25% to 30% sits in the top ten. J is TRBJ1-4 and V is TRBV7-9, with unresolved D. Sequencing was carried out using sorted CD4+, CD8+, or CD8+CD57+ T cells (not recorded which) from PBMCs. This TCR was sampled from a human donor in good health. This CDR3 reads CASSLILVGQKNEKLFF. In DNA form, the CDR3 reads TGTGCCAGCAGCTTAATTCTTGTGGGTCAGAAGAATGAAAAACTGTTTTTT.